These 11 T cell receptor beta chains were sequenced from one sample in a study of T cell responses to AZD1222 COVID-19 vaccine (dated by TCRdb to about 2021). The label giving this sample's time point can be read as: about 28 days (+/-7) after the second vaccine dose. The treatment or condition label, as the study defines it: meningococcal conjugate vaccine given as trial control. The library was prepared using the immunoSEQ multiplex PCR assay. The table comes from immuneACCESS by way of TCRdb, which keeps in-frame sequences with V and J called. Part of the clones is missing from these tables; in studies checked, under half for an unresolved V gene and the rest for unknown reasons. The sample data list about 75,000 clones, and about 87% of these were observed just once. Of the sample, less than 12% falls within the top ten clones. Sequenced material: peripheral blood, taken 28 days after the second dose of the MenACWY control vaccine. The receptors come from an adult who received the MenACWY meningococcal vaccine as a control.

V usage is TRBV11-3 and J usage is TRBJ2-1; D gene unclear. V was shortened by 5 bases and J by 1 base, with 15 bases between the two germline ends. The CDR3 loop spans 16 amino acids. In germline, CDR1 is SGHNT, CDR2 YENEEA. CDR3 loop: CASSLPVKISYNEQFF. The CDR3 DNA sequence: TGTGCCAGCAGCCTCCCTGTGAAGATTTCCTACAATGAGCAGTTCTTC.

The V call is TRBV25-1, the J call TRBJ1-2, with a weak D call TRBD1 (5 bases). CDR3 size: 15 residues. Looked up from germline, CDR1 is MGHDK and CDR2 is SYGVNS. V dropped 3 bases and J dropped 7 bases, with 18 bases sitting between them. The chain's CDR3 is CASSDPHGGRGGYTF. For the CDR3, the DNA is TGTGCCAGCAGTGACCCACACGGGGGTCGTGGTGGCTACACCTTC.

The V call is TRBV18, the J call TRBJ1-1; D possibly corresponds to TRBD1 (5 bases). From germline, CDR1 is KGHSH and CDR2 LQKENI. V lost 1 base to trimming and J lost 1 base, with 7 bases between them. This CDR3 has 14 amino acids. The CDR3 coding sequence is TGTGCCAGCTCACCACGACAGAGGAACACTGAAGCTTTCTTT. Encoded protein: CASSPRQRNTEAFF.

The genes are TRBV6-2 or TRBV6-3 and TRBJ2-5, with D maybe TRBD1 (6 bases). Germline values: CDR1 MNHEY, CDR2 SVGEGT. With 4 bases removed from V and 4 bases from J, the gap between germline ends came to 13 bases. CDR3 length: 14 amino acids. The CDR3 DNA follows: TGTGCCAGCAGTTTGGGGACACCTCGAGAGACCCAGTACTTC. It is translated as CASSLGTPRETQYF.

The CDR3 loop is CASSQDRTAGTQYF. In DNA form, the CDR3 reads TGTGCCAGCAGCCAAGATCGAACAGCTGGTACGCAGTATTTT. This chain uses TRBV3-1 (or the pseudogene TRBV3-2) with TRBJ2-3; no reliable D call. The CDR3 is 14 amino acids. The V end lost 0 bases, the J end lost 8 bases, and 12 bases lay between the germline ends. Germline V lookup: CDR1 LGHDT, CDR2 YNNKEL (reference sequence).

The chain has TRBV2 and TRBJ1-2; weak D call: TRBD1 (5 bases). This CDR3 spans 14 amino acids. V was pared by 4 bases and J by 3 bases, with 12 bases between. Per germline, CDR1 SNHLY and CDR2 FYNNEI. The CDR3 bases are TGTGCCAGCAGTGGAGCGACAGATTACTATGGCTACACCTTC. It codes for CASSGATDYYGYTF.

The J gene is TRBJ2-3, the V gene TRBV7-2; the D is unclear. This CDR3 comprises 14 residues. Germline V gene lookup returns CDR1 SGHTA and CDR2 FQGNSA. The ends were cut back, 2 bases at V and 2 bases at J, with 8 bases in the middle. CDR3 nucleotide sequence: TGTGCCAGCAGCTTACTTGACTCCACAGATACGCAGTATTTT. It specifies CASSLLDSTDTQYF.

The chain has TRBV15 and TRBJ1-1, with no clear D. Trimming removed 1 base from V and 4 bases from J, with 4 bases in between. Per germline, CDR1 LNHNV and CDR2 YYDKDF (reference sequence). The CDR3 runs 12 residues. The CDR3 reads CATSRGITEAFF. DNA of the CDR3: TGTGCCACCAGCAGAGGGATCACTGAAGCTTTCTTT.

The V call is TRBV11-3, the J call TRBJ1-6; D ambiguous. Germline CDR1 and CDR2: SGHNT and YENEEA. The CDR3 consists of 13 residues. Trimming cost V 2 bases and J 5 bases, with 4 bases left between them. The CDR3, as DNA: TGTGCCAGCAGCTTATCCAATAATTCACCCCTCCACTTT. Protein: CASSLSNNSPLHF. Complete variable domain (other parts from reference TRBV11-3 and TRBJ1-6): EAGVVQSPRYKIIEKKQPVAFWCNPISGHNTLYWYLQNLGQGPELLIRYENEEAVDDSQLPKDRFSAERLKGVDSTLKIQPAELGDSAVYLCASSLSNNSPLHFGNGTRLTVT.

The chain links TRBV7-2 to TRBJ1-6, with D perhaps TRBD1 (5 bases). Germline CDR1 and CDR2: SGHTA and FQGNSA. CDR3 size: 15 residues. V lost 1 base, J lost 6 bases, and 10 bases lay in between. The CDR3 DNA reads TGTGCCAGCAGCTTAGTGAGGGGTGCTAATTCACCCCTCCACTTT. This gives the protein CASSLVRGANSPLHF.

The V and J genes are TRBV11-2 and TRBJ2-1; the D gene is possibly TRBD2 (5 bases). Between the trimmed V and J ends, which lost 6 bases and 10 bases, there was a span of 22 bases. Germline values: CDR1 SGHAT, CDR2 FQNNGV. This CDR3 region has 15 residues. The CDR3 loop is CASSYPQAGLREQFF. CDR3 sequence (DNA): TGTGCCAGCAGTTACCCCCAGGCGGGCTTGAGGGAGCAGTTCTTC. The entire variable domain, with the rest obtained from reference TRBV11-2 and TRBJ2-1, is as follows: EAGVAQSPRYKIIEKRQSVAFWCNPISGHATLYWYQQILGQGPKLLIQFQNNGVVDDSQLPKDRFSAERLKGVDSTLKIQPAKLEDSAVYLCASSYPQAGLREQFFGPGTRLTVL.